The T cell receptor beta chain under discussion was sequenced for a study of a mutant IDH1 vaccine in newly diagnosed glioma. Study-level information: Most patients had radiochemotherapy with temozolomide before enrollment; others had one alone.

Germline CDR1 SGDLS, CDR2 YYNGEE. The CDR3 extends over 13 amino acids. V shed 2 bases and J shed 5 bases, with 8 bases lying between them. As for this clone: The antigen is not known.

Generated by immunoSEQ multiplex PCR, the TCRdb table keeps only in-frame clones and is missing some. The repertoire includes about 64,000 clones, 65% to 75% of them detected once, and roughly 5% sits in the top ten. Noted time point: week 35, safety follow-up. In the vaccine, a single dose held 300 ug of the mutant IDH1 20-mer peptide, along with topical imiquimod. Sequencing used PBMCs, obtained from a glioma patient whose treatment included an IDH1 peptide vaccine. This chain joins TRBV9 and TRBJ1-5, with a tentative D call TRBD1 (5 bases). The TCR originated in a man between 45 and 60 years old with glioma. CDR3 residues: CASSVDNDQPQHF. CDR3 bases: TGTGCCAGCAGCGTGGACAATGATCAGCCCCAGCATTTT.